The 9 T cell receptor beta chains below were found in one sample sequenced in a study of OX40 agonist ivuxolimab in advanced cancers. Assay: immunoSEQ multiplex PCR; the TCRdb copy retains only in-frame clones and omits some. The sample has some 65,000 clones; roughly 89% are singletons. The sequenced sample was CD4+ or CD8+ T cells sorted from blood, obtained in a trial of the OX40 agonist ivuxolimab. The receptors here all came from an adult with an advanced solid tumor such as melanoma, head and neck, liver or kidney cancer.

The chain employs TRBV11-2 and TRBJ2-7, with D possibly TRBD1 on 5 matching bases. Per the germline V gene, CDR1 is SGHAT and CDR2 is FQNNGV. CDR3 length: 11 amino acids. The V gene lost 5 bases and the J gene lost 6 bases, with 8 bases spanning the gap. The CDR3 bases are TGTGCCAGCAGCCAAGGGGCCGAGCAGTACTTC. Its protein is CASSQGAEQYF.

The chain joins TRBV6-6 to TRBJ1-3; tentatively, D is TRBD1 (5 bases). The CDR3 length is 16 residues. Germline CDR1 is MNHNY and CDR2 is SVGAGI (reference sequence). V dropped 2 bases and J dropped 0 bases, with 11 bases sitting between them. The CDR3 loop is CASSYGAGSSGNTIYF. CDR3 DNA: TGTGCCAGCAGTTACGGGGCGGGAAGCTCTGGAAACACCATATATTTT.

The chain couples TRBV7-3 to TRBJ2-3; 7 bases are a match to TRBD2. The V gene end was trimmed by 5 bases and the J gene end by 2 bases; junction bases not matched to a gene: 1. The CDR3 is 13 residues long. The germline CDR1 and CDR2 sequences are SGHTA and FQGTGA. This CDR3 reads CASSAGATDTQYF. The CDR3, as DNA: TGTGCCAGCAGCGCGGGAGCCACAGATACGCAGTATTTT.

The chain combines TRBV5-1 with TRBJ1-2; tentatively, D is TRBD1 (6 bases). Germline V gene sequence: CDR1 SGHRS, CDR2 YFSETQ. The length of the CDR3 is 14 residues. V dropped 1 base and J dropped 2 bases, with 9 bases sitting between them. CDR3 region: CASSLRQGNYGYTF. CDR3 nucleotide sequence: TGCGCCAGCAGCTTGAGGCAGGGGAACTATGGCTACACCTTC.

V gene TRBV27 combines with J gene TRBJ2-7, with a weak D call TRBD2 (5 bases). CDR1 is MNHEY and CDR2 is SMNVEV in the germline V gene (reference sequence). V was shortened by 4 bases and J by 4 bases, with 11 bases between the two germline ends. CDR3 length equals 13 residues. For the CDR3, the DNA is TGTGCCAGCAGTTCCCTAGACTATTACGAGCAGTACTTC. This sequence encodes CASSSLDYYEQYF.

This clone was recorded a few times. V gene TRBV4-1 combines with J gene TRBJ1-2, with 7 bases lining up with TRBD1. The germline V gene has CDR1 MGHRA and CDR2 YSYEKL. The CDR3 runs to 13 residues. After removal of 3 bases from V and 7 bases from J, the junction contained 5 bases not matched to a gene. The DNA of the CDR3 is TGCGCCAGCAGCCATCCTTCAGGGGGTGGCTACACCTTC. Amino acids: CASSHPSGGGYTF.

The chain has TRBV12-5 and TRBJ1-2; TRBD1 matches at 7 bases. After removal of 6 bases from V and 0 bases from J, the junction contained 7 bases not matched to a gene. This CDR3 has 15 amino acids. Germline V CDR1 and CDR2: LGHNT, FRNRAP. The CDR3 spells CASGEGTDPNYGYTF. The DNA of the CDR3 is TGTGCTAGTGGAGAAGGGACAGACCCTAACTATGGCTACACCTTC.

V is TRBV11-3 and J is TRBJ2-1, with TRBD2 matching 9 bases. The CDR3 is 15 amino acids. CDR1 is SGHNT, CDR2 YENEEA, per germline. V was pared by 1 base and J by 7 bases, with 5 bases of the junction left unmatched. The CDR3 spells CASSLVGGGANEQFF. CDR3 nucleotide sequence: TGTGCCAGCAGCTTAGTTGGCGGGGGGGCGAATGAGCAGTTCTTC. Using reference TRBV11-3 and TRBJ2-1 for the parts outside the CDR3, the full variable domain is EAGVVQSPRYKIIEKKQPVAFWCNPISGHNTLYWYLQNLGQGPELLIRYENEEAVDDSQLPKDRFSAERLKGVDSTLKIQPAELGDSAVYLCASSLVGGGANEQFFGPGTRLTVL.

This sequence joins TRBV11-2 and TRBJ1-4, with 8 bases matching TRBD1. CDR1 SGHAT and CDR2 FQNNGV come from the germline V gene. The trim removed 5 bases at V and 4 bases at J, leaving 3 bases unmatched. The CDR3 has 14 amino acids. CDR3 amino acids: CASSHTGGNEKLFF. CDR3 coding DNA: TGTGCCAGCAGCCACACAGGGGGTAATGAAAAACTGTTTTTT. The full variable domain, with the rest looked up from reference TRBV11-2 and TRBJ1-4, is EAGVAQSPRYKIIEKRQSVAFWCNPISGHATLYWYQQILGQGPKLLIQFQNNGVVDDSQLPKDRFSAERLKGVDSTLKIQPAKLEDSAVYLCASSHTGGNEKLFFGSGTQLSVL.